The 21 T cell receptor beta chains presented below share a single source sample, sequenced in a study of T cell repertoires in aging, cancer and after chemotherapy (dated by TCRdb to between 2018 and 2020). Instead of sorted cells or RNA, genomic DNA extracted from peripheral blood served as the source for amplifying TCR beta rearrangements. Sequenced using an Illumina MiSeq. Rearranged TRB sequences spanning V, D and J segments were amplified by multiplex touch-down PCR using a mixed TRB-A/B primer pool. TCRdb passed the public sequencing reads through fastp at Q25 and MiXCR, retaining productive beta sequences. CDR3 protein duplicates are merged, each entry listing the most common genes and DNA. The sample contains several thousand distinct CDR3 sequences, around 30% of them found a single time. The top ten hold over 7.5% of the sample. Sequencing input: blood. The source of these receptors is a human donor with a solid tumor.

The chain couples TRBV20-1 to TRBJ2-3; a weak D match, TRBD2 (7 bases). Germline CDR1 reads DFQATT; CDR2 reads SNEGSKA (reference sequence). Trimming stripped 3 bases from V and 4 bases from J, with 14 bases between. The CDR3 totals 14 residues. The chain's CDR3 is CSARGGAKSDTQYF. The CDR3, as DNA: TGCAGTGCTAGGGGGGGGGCCAAATCAGATACGCAGTATTTT.

V usage is TRBV12-3 or TRBV12-4 and J usage is TRBJ2-3; D not resolved. CDR3 length: 10 amino acids. Trimming shortened V by 5 bases and J by 7 bases, and 4 bases separated the two germline ends. This CDR3 is CASSVNTQYF. CDR3 DNA: TGTGCCAGCAGTGTAAATACGCAGTATTTT.

The V call is TRBV6-1, the J call TRBJ2-5; D ambiguous. There are 14 residues in the CDR3. The V end lost 0 bases, the J end lost 3 bases, and 8 bases lay between the germline ends. The germline V gene encodes CDR1 MNHNS and CDR2 SASEGT. CDR3 sequence: CASSEALYKETQYF. The CDR3 DNA sequence: TGTGCCAGCAGTGAAGCGCTGTACAAAGAGACCCAGTACTTC.

The CDR3 sequence is CASRGLQGSGNTIYF. The CDR3 DNA sequence: TGTGCCAGCAGAGGACTACAGGGCTCTGGAAACACCATATATTTT. The chain recombines TRBV12-3 or TRBV12-4 with TRBJ1-3; D is possibly TRBD1 (6 bases). CDR3 length: 15 residues. Trimming left V 6 bases short and J 0 bases short, with 12 bases between.

The table lists this clonotype with a few counts. V gene TRBV5-7 combines with J gene TRBJ1-1; D may be TRBD1 (5 bases). TRBV5-7 is reported as an ORF; its role is uncertain. Trimming shortened V by 3 bases and J by 4 bases, and 16 bases separated the two germline ends. CDR3 length: 15 amino acids. CDR3 loop: CASSWGDSRPTEAFF. DNA for the CDR3: TGTGCCAGCAGCTGGGGCGACTCGCGCCCCACTGAAGCTTTCTTT.

This clonotype showed up just a few times. V and J are TRBV20-1 and TRBJ2-3; D is uncertain. Trimming took off 8 bases at V and 9 bases at J, with 9 bases between the two ends. The CDR3 sequence is 9 residues long. Germline assignment: CDR1 DFQATT and CDR2 SNEGSKA (reference sequence). The CDR3 coding sequence is TGCAGTCAACTTGGAACGCAGTATTTT. Protein sequence: CSQLGTQYF.

This chain joins TRBV6-5 and TRBJ1-5; D gene ambiguous. V lost 2 bases and J lost 6, with 11 bases in between. The length of the CDR3 is 14 residues. Germline V gene data show CDR1 as MNHEY and CDR2 as SVGAGI. CDR3 DNA: TGTGCCAGCAGTTACCAATCAGGTAGTCAGCCCCAGCATTTT. It translates to CASSYQSGSQPQHF.

A remark on this clonotype: A read error may be the cause here, since a much bigger clone is one base away. This chain links TRBV29-1 with TRBJ2-1; 10 positions agree with TRBD2. The length of the CDR3 is 13 residues. Germline CDR1 SQVTM, CDR2 ANQGSEA. The junction had 9 bases not matched to a gene; V was cut back by 7 bases and J by 9 bases. In DNA, the CDR3 is TGCAGCGGCTTCGAGCGGGGGGGCTTTGAGCAGTTCTTC. Protein sequence: CSGFERGGFEQFF.

This clonotype was observed a handful of times. This rearrangement joins TRBV5-4 to TRBJ1-1, with TRBD1 matching 7 bases. CDR3 length: 13 residues. CDR1 and CDR2 (germline): SGHNT, YYREEE (reference sequence). The ends lost 2 bases at V and 11 bases at J; junction bases unmatched: 9. In DNA, the CDR3 is TGTGCCAGCAGCTTCGACAGGGAGGTGTATGCTTTCTTT. It is translated as CASSFDREVYAFF.

This clonotype appeared a few times. This chain joins TRBV10-3 and TRBJ2-1, with TRBD1 as a possible D gene (6 bases). The CDR3 is made up of 15 amino acids. Per the germline V gene, CDR1 is ENHRY and CDR2 is SYGVKD. Trimming removed 4 bases at V and 6 bases at J, with 16 bases between. The CDR3 nucleotides read TGTGCCATCAGTGGTGAGTCCGTCAGGGGCAATGAGCAGTTCTTC. Amino acid sequence: CAISGESVRGNEQFF.

This chain uses TRBV24-1 with TRBJ2-1; D might be TRBD2 (5 bases). V lost 3 bases and J 4 bases, leaving 15 bases between the germline ends. The CDR3 consists of 16 residues. Germline CDR1 is KGHDR and CDR2 is SFDVKD. CDR3 sequence: CATSDPDSSGYNEQFF. In DNA, the CDR3 is TGTGCCACCAGTGATCCGGACTCATCGGGGTACAATGAGCAGTTCTTC.

The CDR3 is CASSADRGGLYGYTF. The DNA for the CDR3 is TGCGCCAGCAGCGCCGACAGGGGAGGTCTCTATGGCTACACCTTC. The chain couples TRBV5-1 to TRBJ1-2; TRBD1 aligns across 8 bases. CDR3 size: 15 residues. Trimming at V came to 4 bases and at J to 4 bases, leaving 9 bases not matched to a gene. Germline assignment: CDR1 SGHRS and CDR2 YFSETQ. The variable domain in full, completed from reference TRBV5-1 and TRBJ1-2, reads KAGVTQTPRYLIKTRGQQVTLSCSPISGHRSVSWYQQTPGQGLQFLFEYFSETQRNKGNFPGRFSGRQFSNSRSEMNVSTLELGDSALYLCASSADRGGLYGYTFGSGTRLTVV.

There are a few counts of this clonotype. The gene calls are TRBV18 and TRBJ1-3; no firm D call. V was pared by 3 bases and J by 6 bases, with 9 bases between. Germline V CDR1 and CDR2: KGHSH, LQKENI. This CDR3 comprises 13 residues. The CDR3 DNA is TGTGCCAGCTCACCCCTTGCGGCAAACACCATATATTTT. This encodes CASSPLAANTIYF.

V gene TRBV5-6 combines with J gene TRBJ2-5, with D perhaps matching TRBD1 (5 bases). The CDR3 runs to 13 residues. Germline CDR1 is SGHDT and CDR2 is YYEEEE. Trimming took 1 base from V and 5 from J, leaving 9 bases between them. The CDR3 is CASSLKGSETQYF. Here the CDR3 DNA reads TGTGCCAGCAGCTTGAAGGGGTCGGAGACCCAGTACTTC.

The rearrangement joins TRBV20-1 to TRBJ2-1, with 14 bases that match TRBD2. The V gene's germline CDR1 is DFQATT and CDR2 SNEGSKA (reference sequence). There are 16 residues in the CDR3. V shed 5 bases and J 2 bases; nucleotides not matched to a gene: 5. CDR3 nucleotides: TGCAGTGCTTCTCTGACTAGCGGGGGGGCCTACAATGAGCAGTTCTTC. This gives the protein CSASLTSGGAYNEQFF.

This clonotype turned up a few times. The genes are TRBV6-2 or TRBV6-3 and TRBJ2-7; D is ambiguous. CDR1 and CDR2 (germline): MNHEY, SVGEGT. This CDR3 spans 12 amino acids. V shed 6 bases and J shed 7 bases, with 13 bases lying between them. The CDR3 DNA is TGTGCCAGCAGAAGGTTCAGCGCTGAGCAGTACTTC. It specifies CASRRFSAEQYF.

V is TRBV24-1 and J is TRBJ2-2, with D perhaps matching TRBD1 (6 bases). The CDR3 totals 15 residues. Trimming stripped 11 bases from V and 2 bases from J, with 17 bases between. Germline V lookup: CDR1 KGHDR, CDR2 SFDVKD. The CDR3 DNA reads TGTGCCAGCAGGCCGGGACAACTCAACACCGGGGAGCTGTTTTTT. Translating it yields CASRPGQLNTGELFF.

This clonotype was observed a handful of times. The chain links TRBV18 to TRBJ2-7; D remains unclear. Germline lookup yields CDR1 KGHSH and CDR2 LQKENI. CDR3 length: 11 amino acids. V lost 4 bases and J lost 0, with 1 base in between. The CDR3: CASSRSYEQYF. Here the CDR3 DNA reads TGTGCCAGCTCACGCTCCTACGAGCAGTACTTC.

V is TRBV27 and J is TRBJ2-5; 7 nucleotides agree with TRBD1. CDR3 size: 16 residues. V lost 5 bases to trimming and J lost 5 bases; unmatched junction nucleotides: 14. Germline V gives CDR1 MNHEY, CDR2 SMNVEV (reference sequence). The CDR3 DNA reads TGTGCCAGCAGTAGAGGGGCCAGACAGGGCGAGGAGACCCAGTACTTC. Amino acid sequence: CASSRGARQGEETQYF.

This clonotype was seen more than once but under ten times. The chain has TRBV6-5 and TRBJ2-2, with TRBD1 matching over 10 bases. There are 17 residues in the CDR3. Germline V gives CDR1 MNHEY, CDR2 SVGAGI. V lost 0 bases and J lost 6; bases outside the gene matches: 7. The CDR3 is CASSYSKGQGSAGELFF. The CDR3 nucleotides read TGTGCCAGCAGTTACTCGAAGGGACAGGGGTCGGCCGGGGAGCTGTTTTTT.

The V and J genes are TRBV5-1 and TRBJ1-3, with D hard to call. The V and J ends lost 0 bases and 1 base respectively, with 14 bases between them. Germline CDR1 and CDR2: SGHRS and YFSETQ. This CDR3 contains 17 residues. The CDR3 protein is CASSLGRARSSGNTIYF. CDR3 sequence (DNA): TGCGCCAGCAGCTTGGGGAGGGCCAGGTCTTCTGGAAACACCATATATTTT.